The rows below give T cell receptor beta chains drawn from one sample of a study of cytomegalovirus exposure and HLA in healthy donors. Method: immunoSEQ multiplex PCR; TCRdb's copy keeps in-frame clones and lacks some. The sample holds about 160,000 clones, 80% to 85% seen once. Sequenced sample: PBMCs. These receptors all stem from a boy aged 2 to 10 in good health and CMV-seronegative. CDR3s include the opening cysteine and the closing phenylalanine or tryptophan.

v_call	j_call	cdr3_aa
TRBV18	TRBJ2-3	CASSAGMTDTQYF
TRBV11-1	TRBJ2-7	CASSLVQTSASYEQYF
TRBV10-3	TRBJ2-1	CAITQRGFRSSYNEQFF
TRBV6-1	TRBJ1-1	CASRAGQQRDTEAFF
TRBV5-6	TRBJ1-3	CASSLGSGAGLSGNTIYF
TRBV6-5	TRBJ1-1	CASSYPAGGRKTEAFF
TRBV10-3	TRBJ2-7	CAISEYGAFENEQYF
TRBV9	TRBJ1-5	CASSVEGGPQHF
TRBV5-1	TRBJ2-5	CASSLDTIPAETQYF
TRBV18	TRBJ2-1	CASSPLGQDSNEQFF
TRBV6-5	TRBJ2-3	CASTSGSPQDTQYF
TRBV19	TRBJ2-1	CASSIRLAQHSYNEQFF
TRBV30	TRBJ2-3	CAWSKPLGLAGDRSTDTQYF
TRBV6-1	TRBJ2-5	CASSESGGGETQYF
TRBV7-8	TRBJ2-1	CASSIRQASYNEQFF
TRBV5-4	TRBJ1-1	CASSLQRSMNTEAFF
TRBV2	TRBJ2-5	CASRWSGTSGETQYF
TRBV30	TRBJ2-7	CAWRVVSYEQYF
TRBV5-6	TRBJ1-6	CASRELGVNSPLHF
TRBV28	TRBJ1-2	CASSWGRGSYGYTF
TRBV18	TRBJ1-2	CASSPGTEGVGYTF
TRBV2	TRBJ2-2	CASSRLGGSGTGELFF
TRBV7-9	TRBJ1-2	CSSSSKTGVGYTF
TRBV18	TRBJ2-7	CASSPSSEQYF
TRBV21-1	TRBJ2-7	CASSTSVGQYEQYF
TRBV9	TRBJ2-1	CASSVGGPSYNEQFF
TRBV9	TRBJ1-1	CASSDGQGAPEAFF
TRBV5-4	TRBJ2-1	CASSASNSEFF
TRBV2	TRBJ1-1	CASVGNRLEAFF
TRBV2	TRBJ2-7	CASSHPPSRVSSYEQYF
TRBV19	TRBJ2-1	CASSMGREGRNEQFF
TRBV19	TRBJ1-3	CASSIVAPGTDSGNTIYF
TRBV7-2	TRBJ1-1	CASSLVARNTEAFF
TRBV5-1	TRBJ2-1	CASSLVLAGGPVNEQFF
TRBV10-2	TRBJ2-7	CASSEAQGPYEQYF
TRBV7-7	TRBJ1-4	CGSWGGREKLFF
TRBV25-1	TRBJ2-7	CASSPSRDRDEYEQYF
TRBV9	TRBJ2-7	CASSDSPGDNYEQYF
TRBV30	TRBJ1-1	CAWDKQGVIAEAFF
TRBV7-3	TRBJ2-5	CASSETAGEQETQYF
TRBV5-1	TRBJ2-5	CASSFIGPQETQYF
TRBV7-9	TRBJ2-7	CASSPVLYEQYF
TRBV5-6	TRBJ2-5	CASSPTGYQETQYF
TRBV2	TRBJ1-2	CASPLDRVKGYTF